One sample yielded the 31 T cell receptor beta chains listed below, sequenced in a study of blood T cell repertoires in COVID-19. Profiled with immunoSEQ multiplex PCR; TCRdb holds only in-frame clones, not every one. In the table there are around 170,000 clones, more than 75% of which are singletons. Sequencing was performed on peripheral blood. Receptors were obtained from a man aged 60 to 75 with COVID-19, enrolled during active disease.

CDR3 nucleotides: TGTGCCAGCATGTCCGGACTAGCCAAAAACATTCAGTACTTC. Amino acid sequence: CASMSGLAKNIQYF. The V gene is TRBV27, the J gene TRBJ2-4; a possible D gene is TRBD2 (5 bases). The CDR3 totals 14 residues. Germline values: CDR1 MNHEY, CDR2 SMNVEV (reference sequence). Trimming left V 7 bases short and J 0 bases short, with 10 bases between.

The chain uses TRBV19 and TRBJ1-5, with 10 bases that match TRBD1. The germline V gene has CDR1 LNHDA and CDR2 SQIVND (reference sequence). The CDR3 has 16 amino acids. J gave up 5 bases and V 8 bases, and 12 bases lay outside the gene matches. This CDR3 reads CASGRAGTGEHQPQHF. The CDR3 nucleotides are TGTGCCAGTGGCAGGGCAGGGACAGGGGAACATCAGCCCCAGCATTTT.

This clone appeared a few times. A junction end diverges from the germline sequence, so it may reflect a read error. This chain uses TRBV7-9 with TRBJ1-5; a weak D match, TRBD1 (6 bases). The CDR3 loop spans 16 amino acids. CDR1 and CDR2 from the germline V gene are SEHNR and FQNEAQ (reference sequence). CDR3 sequence (DNA): TGTGCCAGCAGCCTAGCCGCAGGGGCAGGCAATCAGCCCCAGCATTTT. It translates to CASSLAAGAGNQPQHF.

DNA for the CDR3: TGCGCCAGCAGCCATGCCACCGGGACAGGGAGTGGCGGGGAGCTGTTTTTT. Its translation: CASSHATGTGSGGELFF. The gene calls are TRBV4-3 and TRBJ2-2; 9 nucleotides agree with TRBD1. Trimming took 3 bases from V and 7 from J; bases not matched to a gene: 12. CDR1 and CDR2 from the germline V gene are LGHNA and YSLEER. This CDR3 has 17 residues.

The chain has TRBV24-1 and TRBJ1-1, with D possibly being TRBD1 (6 bases). V lost 3 bases and J lost 0, with 10 bases in between. There are 15 residues in the CDR3. The germline gives CDR1 KGHDR, CDR2 SFDVKD. DNA for the CDR3: TGTGCCACCAGTGATAGCCGACAGGTGAACACTGAAGCTTTCTTT. This translates into CATSDSRQVNTEAFF.

The chain couples TRBV10-2 to TRBJ1-1; 9 bases fit TRBD1. From germline, CDR1 is WSHSY and CDR2 SAAADI. Unmatched junction bases numbered 0, after V lost 8 bases and J lost 8 bases. This CDR3 has 10 amino acids. Here the CDR3 reads CASGQGEAFF. CDR3 bases: TGCGCCAGCGGACAGGGGGAAGCTTTCTTT.

The CDR3 DNA is TGTGCCAGTAGTCCCCTTGGGGGGGGTTCCATAGGCTCGAGCTCCTACGAGCAGTACTTC. The encoded protein is CASSPLGGGSIGSSSYEQYF. The rearrangement joins TRBV19 to TRBJ2-7; 7 positions match TRBD2. CDR3 length: 20 residues. V lost 5 bases, J lost 0 bases, and 22 bases stayed unmatched. CDR1 LNHDA and CDR2 SQIVND come from the germline V gene (reference sequence).

The chain is built from TRBV28 and TRBJ1-1; tentative D call: TRBD1 (5 bases). Trimming shortened V by 7 bases and J by 4 bases, and 10 bases separated the two germline ends. CDR3 length: 12 residues. Germline CDR1 is MDHEN and CDR2 is SYDVKM. CDR3 nucleotides: TGTGCCAGCACCGACAGTTCCACTGAAGCTTTCTTT. Its translation: CASTDSSTEAFF.

This clone was detected only once. J is TRBJ1-2 and V is TRBV7-2, with 8 bases lining up with TRBD1. The CDR3 sequence is 15 residues long. CDR1 and CDR2 (germline): SGHTA, FQGNSA. Unmatched junction bases numbered 5, after V lost 0 bases and J lost 5 bases. The DNA of the CDR3 is TGTGCCAGCAGCTTAGCCCAGGGGGCTTGGTATGGCTACACCTTC. Translating it yields CASSLAQGAWYGYTF.

The chain uses TRBV2 and TRBJ1-5; D not certain. The CDR3 has 15 residues. Germline loops: CDR1 SNHLY, CDR2 FYNNEI. V was shortened by 4 bases and J by 2 bases, with 12 bases between the two germline ends. CDR3 in amino acids: CASSAQDLGNQPQHF. The CDR3 coding sequence is TGTGCCAGCAGTGCCCAGGATTTGGGCAATCAGCCCCAGCATTTT. Full variable domain (outside the CDR3, taken from reference TRBV2 and TRBJ1-5): EPEVTQTPSHQVTQMGQEVILRCVPISNHLYFYWYRQILGQKVEFLVSFYNNEISEKSEIFDDQFSVERPDGSNFTLKIRSTKLEDSAMYFCASSAQDLGNQPQHFGDGTRLSIL.

The CDR3: CSASMDRLNTEAFF. The CDR3 bases are TGCAGTGCTAGTATGGACAGATTGAACACTGAAGCTTTCTTT. The V and J genes are TRBV20-1 and TRBJ1-1, with D possibly TRBD1 on 6 matching bases. Trimming pared 3 bases from V and 0 bases from J, leaving 11 bases between. Germline CDR1 is DFQATT and CDR2 is SNEGSKA (reference sequence). The CDR3 is 14 residues long.

This chain connects TRBV5-1 to TRBJ2-5, with a weak D call TRBD1 (6 bases). CDR1 and CDR2 from the germline V gene are SGHRS and YFSETQ. With 0 bases removed from V and 1 base from J, the gap between germline ends came to 10 bases. CDR3 length: 15 residues. The CDR3 nucleotides are TGCGCCAGCAGCTTGGCCGCGACAGGCCAAGAGACCCAGTACTTC. Amino acid sequence: CASSLAATGQETQYF.

The gene calls are TRBV3-1 (or the pseudogene TRBV3-2) and TRBJ2-3; 12 bases match TRBD2. Germline CDR1 and CDR2: LGHDT and YNNKEL (reference sequence). There are 15 residues in the CDR3. The junction had 2 bases not matched to a gene; V was cut back by 4 bases and J by 3 bases. The CDR3 DNA reads as TGTGCCAGCAGCCCACTAGCGGGAGGTACAGATACGCAGTATTTT. Translation gives CASSPLAGGTDTQYF.

V gene TRBV7-2 combines with J gene TRBJ1-2; D may be TRBD1 (6 bases). V gave up 6 bases and J gave up 6 bases, with 23 bases separating them. CDR3 length: 16 residues. Germline CDR1 is SGHTA and CDR2 is FQGNSA. This CDR3 is CASRAGGPQGGHGYTF. CDR3 in DNA: TGTGCCAGCAGGGCCGGAGGACCACAAGGGGGACATGGCTACACCTTC.

The genes are TRBV24-1 and TRBJ2-1; TRBD2 matches at 7 bases. Germline V gene data show CDR1 as KGHDR and CDR2 as SFDVKD. The CDR3 spans 17 residues. With 3 bases clipped from V and 2 bases from J, the junction kept 9 bases outside the gene matches. CDR3 coding DNA: TGTGCCACCAGTGATGCCGCACTAGCGAGAACCTACAATGAGCAGTTCTTC. Translation gives CATSDAALARTYNEQFF.

The J gene is TRBJ2-5, the V gene TRBV6-2 or TRBV6-3; tentative D call: TRBD2 (5 bases). Trimming shortened V by 2 bases and J by 2 bases, and 9 bases separated the two germline ends. Germline CDR1 and CDR2: MNHEY and SVGEGT. The CDR3 contains 14 residues. This chain's CDR3 is CASSYGGGQETQYF. The CDR3 nucleotides read TGTGCCAGCAGTTACGGCGGAGGTCAAGAGACCCAGTACTTC.

The chain is built from TRBV4-3 and TRBJ1-4; 10 bases are a match to TRBD1. Germline trimming cut 0 bases from V and 6 bases from J; bases unmatched to any gene: 4. Looked up from germline, CDR1 is LGHNA and CDR2 is YSLEER. The CDR3 contains 16 residues. The CDR3 sequence is CASSQDRGTGDEKLFF. Written as DNA, the CDR3 is TGCGCCAGCAGCCAAGATAGGGGGACAGGGGATGAAAAACTGTTTTTT.

J is TRBJ1-3 and V is TRBV7-5. TRBV7-5 is described as a pseudogene. CDR3 length: 15 amino acids. In DNA form, the CDR3 reads TGTGCCAGAAGCTTAGGGGAGAGCTCTGGAAACACCATATATTTT. It is translated as CARSLGESSGNTIYF.

The V call is TRBV7-9, the J call TRBJ1-2, with TRBD1 matching 7 bases. The CDR3 runs to 15 residues. The J segment lost 5 bases and the V segment lost 2 bases, leaving 8 bases of the junction unmatched. Germline CDR1 and CDR2: SEHNR and FQNEAQ (reference sequence). DNA of the CDR3: TGTGCCAGCAGCTTAAATCCGGCAGGGGGGTATGGCTACACCTTC. Its protein product is CASSLNPAGGYGYTF.

The genes are TRBV4-2 and TRBJ2-7; 11 nucleotides agree with TRBD2. Per the germline V gene, CDR1 is LGHNA and CDR2 is YNFKEQ. J lost 6 bases, V lost 4 bases, and 5 bases had no gene match. The CDR3 spans 14 residues. The CDR3 sequence is CASSPRLAGLEQYF. CDR3 DNA sequence: TGTGCCAGCAGCCCAAGACTAGCGGGACTCGAGCAGTACTTC.

This chain's CDR3 is CASSRHRTGFSNSPLHF. CDR3 DNA: TGTGCCAGTAGTAGACACCGGACAGGGTTTAGTAATTCACCCCTCCACTTT. J is TRBJ1-6 and V is TRBV19; 8 bases map to TRBD1. The V gene's germline CDR1 is LNHDA and CDR2 SQIVND (reference sequence). Trimming took 4 bases from V and 6 from J; bases not matched to a gene: 11. The CDR3 covers 17 residues.

The rearrangement uses TRBV9 and TRBJ1-4; 8 bases agree with TRBD1. This CDR3 is 15 amino acids long. Germline V gene data show CDR1 as SGDLS and CDR2 as YYNGEE. Losses at the gene ends were 2 bases for V and 6 bases for J; bases not matched to a gene: 6. The CDR3 DNA reads as TGTGCCAGCAGCGTTGGACAGGGCGGGGATGAAAAACTGTTTTTT. Amino acid sequence: CASSVGQGGDEKLFF.

This clone turned up a few times. This chain joins TRBV6-6 and TRBJ1-6; 7 bases map to TRBD1. V lost 6 bases and J lost 6; bases outside the gene matches: 11. Germline values: CDR1 MNHNY, CDR2 SVGAGI (reference sequence). The CDR3 consists of 16 residues. CDR3 residues: CASRTSSQGVNSPLHF. CDR3 sequence (DNA): TGTGCCAGCAGGACCTCCTCTCAGGGGGTTAATTCACCCCTCCACTTT.

This chain's CDR3 is CASSSHLNEQFF. In DNA, the CDR3 is TGCGCCAGCAGCTCGCACTTAAATGAGCAGTTCTTC. J is TRBJ2-1 and V is TRBV4-1; D unresolved. Trimming cost V 5 bases and J 7 bases, with 9 bases left between them. CDR3 size: 12 residues. The V gene's germline CDR1 is MGHRA and CDR2 YSYEKL.

This clone has only one observation. This chain joins TRBV5-1 and TRBJ2-1; TRBD2 agrees at 12 bases. V shed 5 bases and J 0 bases; nucleotides not matched to a gene: 3. Germline CDR1 is SGHRS and CDR2 is YFSETQ. The CDR3 length is 16 residues. CDR3 nucleotide sequence: TGCGCCAGCAGACTAGCGGGGGGAAACTCCTACAATGAGCAGTTCTTC. Translating gives CASRLAGGNSYNEQFF.

J is TRBJ2-1 and V is TRBV7-9; 9 bases align to TRBD2. CDR3 length equals 16 residues. Germline V gives CDR1 SEHNR, CDR2 FQNEAQ (reference sequence). Losses at the gene ends were 2 bases for V and 7 bases for J; bases not matched to a gene: 9. CDR3 coding DNA: TGTGCCAGCAGCTTATCGTCCCTAGCGGGAAGTAATGAGCAGTTCTTC. As protein: CASSLSSLAGSNEQFF.

The genes are TRBV9 and TRBJ2-7; D possibly corresponds to TRBD1 (5 bases). The CDR3 is 14 amino acids. Trimming stripped 2 bases from V and 2 bases from J, with 11 bases between. Looked up from germline, CDR1 is SGDLS and CDR2 is YYNGEE. CDR3 region: CASSVGQTPYEQYF. The DNA of the CDR3 is TGTGCCAGCAGCGTGGGGCAAACGCCCTACGAGCAGTACTTC. The full variable domain, its missing parts supplied by reference TRBV9 and TRBJ2-7, is DSGVTQTPKHLITATGQRVTLRCSPRSGDLSVYWYQQSLDQGLQFLIQYYNGEERAKGNILERFSAQQFPDLHSELNLSSLELGDSALYFCASSVGQTPYEQYFGPGTRLTVT.

This chain links TRBV27 with TRBJ1-1, with D perhaps TRBD1 (6 bases). Germline V gene lookup returns CDR1 MNHEY and CDR2 SMNVEV (reference sequence). The CDR3 runs to 15 residues. V was clipped by 8 bases and J by 2 bases, with 18 bases between them. The CDR3 is CASGRGGVRNTEAFF. Written as DNA, the CDR3 is TGTGCCAGCGGCCGGGGGGGCGTAAGAAACACTGAAGCTTTCTTT.

The CDR3 bases are TGCGCCAGCAGCCAAGGACAGGGGGCGACTAATGAAAAACTGTTTTTT. Its translation is CASSQGQGATNEKLFF. The J gene is TRBJ1-4, the V gene TRBV5-1; TRBD1 agrees at 11 bases. From germline, CDR1 is SGHRS and CDR2 YFSETQ. V trimming: 4 bases; J trimming: 2 bases; junction bases outside the gene matches: 4. The CDR3 has 16 residues. Combining the CDR3 with reference TRBV5-1 and TRBJ1-4 gives the whole variable domain KAGVTQTPRYLIKTRGQQVTLSCSPISGHRSVSWYQQTPGQGLQFLFEYFSETQRNKGNFPGRFSGRQFSNSRSEMNVSTLELGDSALYLCASSQGQGATNEKLFFGSGTQLSVL.

The rearrangement joins TRBV7-2 to TRBJ1-2, with 10 bases aligning to TRBD1. The germline gives CDR1 SGHTA, CDR2 FQGNSA. The CDR3 has 14 amino acids. Unmatched junction bases numbered 6, after V lost 5 bases and J lost 6 bases. CDR3 sequence (DNA): TGTGCCAGCAGCCCGACAGGGGGCGCCCATGGCTACACCTTC. Its translation is CASSPTGGAHGYTF.

The CDR3 region has the DNA TGTGCCAGCTCACCACAGGGGGCGTACACTGAAGCTTTCTTT. Its translation: CASSPQGAYTEAFF. V and J are TRBV18 and TRBJ1-1, with 7 bases identical to TRBD1. Germline V CDR1 and CDR2: KGHSH, LQKENI. The CDR3 has 14 residues. V trimming: 1 base; J trimming: 3 bases; junction bases outside the gene matches: 2.